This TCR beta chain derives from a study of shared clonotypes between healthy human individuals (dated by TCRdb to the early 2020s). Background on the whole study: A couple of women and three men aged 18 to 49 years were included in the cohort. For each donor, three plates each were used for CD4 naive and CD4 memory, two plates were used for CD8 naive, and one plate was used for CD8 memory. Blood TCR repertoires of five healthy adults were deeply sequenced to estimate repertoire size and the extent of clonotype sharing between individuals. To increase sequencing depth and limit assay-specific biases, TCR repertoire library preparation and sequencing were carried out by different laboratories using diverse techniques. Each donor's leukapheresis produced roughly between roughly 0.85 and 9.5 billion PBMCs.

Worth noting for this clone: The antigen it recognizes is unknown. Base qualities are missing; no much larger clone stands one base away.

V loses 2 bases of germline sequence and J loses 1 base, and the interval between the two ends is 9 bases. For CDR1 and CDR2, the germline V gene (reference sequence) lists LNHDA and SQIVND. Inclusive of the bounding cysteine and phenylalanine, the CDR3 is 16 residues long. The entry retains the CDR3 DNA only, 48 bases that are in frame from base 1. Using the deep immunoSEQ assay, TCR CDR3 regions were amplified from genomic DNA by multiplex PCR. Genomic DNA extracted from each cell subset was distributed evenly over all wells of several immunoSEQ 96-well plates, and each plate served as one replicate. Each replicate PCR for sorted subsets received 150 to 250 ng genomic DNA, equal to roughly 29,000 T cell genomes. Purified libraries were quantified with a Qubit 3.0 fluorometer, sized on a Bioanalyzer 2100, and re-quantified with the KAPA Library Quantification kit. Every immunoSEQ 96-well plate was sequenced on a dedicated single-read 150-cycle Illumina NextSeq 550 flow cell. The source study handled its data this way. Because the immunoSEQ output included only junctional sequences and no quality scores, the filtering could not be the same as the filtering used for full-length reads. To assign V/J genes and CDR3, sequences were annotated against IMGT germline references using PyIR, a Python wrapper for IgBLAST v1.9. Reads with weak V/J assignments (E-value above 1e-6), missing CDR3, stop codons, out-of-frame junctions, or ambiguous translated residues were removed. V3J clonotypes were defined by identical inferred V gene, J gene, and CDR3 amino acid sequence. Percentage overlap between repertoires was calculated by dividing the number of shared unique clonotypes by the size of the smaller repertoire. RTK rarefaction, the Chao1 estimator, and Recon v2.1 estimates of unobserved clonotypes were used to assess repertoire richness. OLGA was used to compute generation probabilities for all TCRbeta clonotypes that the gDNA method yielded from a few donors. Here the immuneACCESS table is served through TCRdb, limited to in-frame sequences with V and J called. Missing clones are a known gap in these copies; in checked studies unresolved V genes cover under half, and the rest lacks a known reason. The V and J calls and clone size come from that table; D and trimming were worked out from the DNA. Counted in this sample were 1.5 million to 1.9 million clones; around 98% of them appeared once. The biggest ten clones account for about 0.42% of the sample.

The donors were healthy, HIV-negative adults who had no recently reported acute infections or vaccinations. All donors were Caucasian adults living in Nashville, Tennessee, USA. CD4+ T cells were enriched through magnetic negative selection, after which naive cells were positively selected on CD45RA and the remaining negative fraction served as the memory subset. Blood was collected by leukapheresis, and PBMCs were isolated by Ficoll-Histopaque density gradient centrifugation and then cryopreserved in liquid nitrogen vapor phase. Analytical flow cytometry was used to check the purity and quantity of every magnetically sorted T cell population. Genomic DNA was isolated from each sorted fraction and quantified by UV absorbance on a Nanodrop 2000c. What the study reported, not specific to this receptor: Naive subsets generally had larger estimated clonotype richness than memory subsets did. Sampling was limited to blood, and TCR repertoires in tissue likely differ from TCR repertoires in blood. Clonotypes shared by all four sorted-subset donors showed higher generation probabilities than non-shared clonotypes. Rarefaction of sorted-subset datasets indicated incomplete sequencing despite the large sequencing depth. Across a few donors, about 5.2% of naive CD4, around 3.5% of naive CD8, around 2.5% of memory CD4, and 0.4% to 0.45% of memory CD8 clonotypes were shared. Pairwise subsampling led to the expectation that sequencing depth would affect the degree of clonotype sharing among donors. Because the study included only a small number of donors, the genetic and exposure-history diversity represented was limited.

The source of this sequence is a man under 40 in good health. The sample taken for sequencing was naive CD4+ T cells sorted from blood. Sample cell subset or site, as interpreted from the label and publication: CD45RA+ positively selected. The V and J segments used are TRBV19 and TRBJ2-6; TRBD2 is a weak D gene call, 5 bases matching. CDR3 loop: CASSISRGSGANVLTF. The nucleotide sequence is TGTGCCAGTAGTATAAGTCGAGGGTCTGGGGCCAACGTCCTGACTTTC.